What follows are 10 T cell receptor beta chains derived from one specimen sequenced in a study of regulatory T cells in long-lasting Graves disease. Time point of the sample: newly diagnosed GD, antithyroid drugs for less than 3 months. From RNA extracted from PBMCs, the TCR library was made. Arm-PCR of CDR3 regions and iRepertoire HTBI primers were used to build TCR beta libraries. A single record per CDR3 protein comes from TCRdb applying MiXCR to the multiplex PCR reads. The data hold about 220,000 distinct CDR3 sequences, with roughly a fifth observed a single time. The same data also contributed to another study, on T cells in Graves' hyperthyroidism and ophthalmopathy.

Source: peripheral blood mononuclear cells (PBMCs), taken at new diagnosis, from a patient treated with antithyroid drugs. The receptors shown here come from a young woman with Graves disease.

At least ten counts were recorded for this clonotype. This rearrangement joins TRBV5-1 to TRBJ1-2, with no clear D. The CDR3 is 16 amino acids. The V gene lost 4 bases and the J gene lost 3 bases, with 19 bases spanning the gap. The germline V gene has CDR1 SGHRS and CDR2 YFSETQ. In nucleotides, the CDR3 is TGCGCCAGCAGCCCGGTCGTGGGGTTAGGTGACTATGGCTACACCTTC. Translated: CASSPVVGLGDYGYTF.

In this sample, this clonotype turned up a few times. The rearrangement uses TRBV4-1 and TRBJ1-1; 7 nucleotides align to TRBD1. This CDR3 spans 15 amino acids. The V segment lost 8 bases and the J segment 3 bases; nucleotides outside the gene matches: 12. CDR1 and CDR2 (germline): MGHRA, YSYEKL. This chain's CDR3 is CASGRYDREDTEAFF. The CDR3 DNA reads as TGCGCCAGCGGCCGTTACGACAGGGAGGACACTGAAGCTTTCTTT.

Concerning this clonotype: One base separates it from a far larger clone, so it is likely a read error. This chain links TRBV3-1 with TRBJ1-4, with no clear D. The CDR3 contains 12 residues. CDR1 is LGHDT, CDR2 YNNKEL, per germline (reference sequence). The CDR3 DNA reads as TGTGCCAGCAGTTTATATAATGAAAAACTGTCTTTT. Protein: CASSLYNEKLSF.

Ten or more counts support this clonotype. The V call is TRBV5-1, the J call TRBJ2-3; 10 positions match TRBD1. The CDR3 consists of 14 residues. The germline gives CDR1 SGHRS, CDR2 YFSETQ. V was pared by 6 bases and J by 1 base, with 2 bases of the junction left unmatched. The CDR3: CASKGTGGTDTQYF. The CDR3 bases are TGCGCCAGCAAGGGGACAGGGGGCACAGATACGCAGTATTTT.

The gene calls are TRBV12-3 or TRBV12-4 and TRBJ2-1; 7 bases line up with TRBD2. The V gene end was trimmed by 8 bases and the J gene end by 5 bases; junction bases not matched to a gene: 9. CDR3 length: 14 residues. As DNA, the CDR3 is TGTGCCAGCGGTCCCAGCGGGAACGACAATGAGCAGTTCTTC. Its protein product is CASGPSGNDNEQFF.

This clonotype was seen more than once but under ten times. V is TRBV25-1 and J is TRBJ1-6, with D tentatively TRBD1 (5 bases). Germline CDR1 is MGHDK and CDR2 is SYGVNS. The germline V and J ends were trimmed by 5 bases and 4 bases, with 15 bases remaining between them. CDR3 length: 16 residues. CDR3 in amino acids: CASSSRQSKYNSPLHF. The CDR3 DNA follows: TGTGCCAGCAGTTCTCGACAGTCTAAATATAATTCACCCCTCCACTTT.

This clonotype was detected ten times or more. This chain connects TRBV30 to TRBJ1-1; 8 nucleotides match TRBD1. The CDR3 totals 14 residues. Germline V lookup: CDR1 GTSNPN, CDR2 SVGIG (reference sequence). V shed 0 bases and J 7 bases; nucleotides not matched to a gene: 7. For the CDR3, the DNA is TGTGCCTGGAGTGTCGGACAGGGCAGGGGTGAAGCTTTCTTT. The encoded protein is CAWSVGQGRGEAFF.

This clonotype was counted only a few times. V gene TRBV4-1 combines with J gene TRBJ1-2; 7 nucleotides match TRBD1. The CDR3 length is 15 residues. Germline CDR1 reads MGHRA; CDR2 reads YSYEKL. Losses at the gene ends were 0 bases for V and 5 bases for J; bases not matched to a gene: 6. The CDR3 region is CASSQDPGQYYGYTF. CDR3 coding DNA: TGCGCCAGCAGCCAAGATCCGGGACAGTATTATGGCTACACCTTC.

Many counts were recorded for this clonotype. The V and J genes are TRBV10-3 and TRBJ2-5; 7 bases map to TRBD2. The CDR3 runs to 13 residues. Trimming cost V 3 bases and J 4 bases; bases outside gene matches: 2. From germline, CDR1 is ENHRY and CDR2 SYGVKD. This CDR3 is CAISEAGTETQYF. The CDR3, as DNA: TGTGCCATCAGTGAAGCGGGGACAGAGACCCAGTACTTC.

The sample holds many counts of this clonotype. The chain combines TRBV3-1 with TRBJ1-5; 9 bases fit TRBD1. V gave up 1 base and J gave up 2 bases; unmatched junction bases: 0. CDR1 and CDR2 (germline): LGHDT, YNNKEL (reference sequence). CDR3 length: 15 residues. This CDR3 is CASSQGTGGNQPQHF. The CDR3, as DNA: TGTGCCAGCAGCCAAGGGACAGGGGGCAATCAGCCCCAGCATTTT.